This T cell receptor (beta chain) was documented in a study of T cell responses to AZD1222 COVID-19 vaccine. Points from the study as a whole: Spike-wide coverage was observed for vaccine-associated CD4 TCRs, with dominant responses at 160-218 and 743-854. Reports indicate that nearly half of spike-specific TCRs are directed at unmutated variant regions. Two doses of AZD1222 preceded a rise in Spike-specific TCR breadth and depth.

The V end lost 5 bases, the J end lost 2 bases, and 12 bases lay between the germline ends. Germline-derived CDR1 and CDR2 are MDHEN and SYDVKM. The length of the CDR3 is 14 residues. The table came from immunoSEQ multiplex PCR; TCRdb's copy has only in-frame clones and leaves some out. The table has some 180,000 clones, approximately 90% seen once. About this clone itself: What it binds is not known.

The TCR originated in an adult in good health. The sample here was peripheral blood, taken on day 0 of AZD1222 vaccination. The V and J genes are TRBV28 and TRBJ1-2; D gene ambiguous. The CDR3 bases are TGTGCCAGCAGTCTCTCCGCGGGAAACTATGGCTACACCTTC. This sequence encodes CASSLSAGNYGYTF.